This TCR beta chain was identified in a study of shared clonotypes between healthy human individuals. In regard to this clone: Its antigen is unidentified. This sample also contains other DNA sequences that code for the same CDR3.

The data were produced by immunoSEQ multiplex PCR, yet TCRdb's version contains in-frame clones alone and is incomplete. The data show millions of clones, roughly 95% seen once. Study-wide results and caveats: Sequencing of the sorted subsets was shown by rarefaction to be incomplete despite large depth.

J gave up 7 bases and V 3 bases, and 9 bases lay outside the gene matches. The CDR3 spans 16 residues. Germline-derived CDR1 and CDR2 are MNHEY and SMNVEV (reference sequence). Naive CD8 cells lacked CD45RO, underwent positive selection for CCR7 and left out terminally differentiated effector memory CD45RA+ cells. All donors qualified as healthy HIV-negative adults and had experienced no recent acute infections or vaccinations. V usage is TRBV27 and J usage is TRBJ2-2; TRBD2 agrees at 9 bases. This clonotype originated in a man younger than 30 in good health. Source material: naive CD8+ T cells sorted from blood. The CDR3 is CASSLIAGGPIGELFF. The CDR3 nucleotides read TGTGCCAGCAGTTTGATCGCGGGAGGGCCGATCGGGGAGCTGTTTTTT.